This TCR beta chain derives from a study of T-cell memory formation after mild COVID-19. Study as a whole: The TCR clusters were mostly specific to one donor. Overall study findings and caveats: The study detected some responding clones in pre-infection memory, suggesting cross-reactive memory joined.

As to this clonotype: Its antigen is as yet unknown.

Germline V lookup: CDR1 SEHNR, CDR2 FQNEAQ (reference sequence). The CDR3 spans 17 residues. The V gene lost 2 bases and the J gene lost 7 bases, with 18 bases spanning the gap. Each CDR3 protein is one row after TCRdb ran MiXCR on the 5' RACE reads. The sample contains some 270,000 distinct CDR3 sequences, 15% of which appear only once. The sequence was collected from an adult woman who had mild COVID-19 (a few samples of this study predate the infection). Cell type and time point are not known. The V gene is TRBV7-9, the J gene TRBJ1-6; D call uncertain. Sample: PBMCs or a T cell subset sorted from them (not recorded which). This CDR3 is CASSLMPPSGKNSPLHF. DNA for the CDR3: TGTGCCAGCAGCTTAATGCCCCCCTCCGGGAAGAATTCACCCCTCCACTTT.